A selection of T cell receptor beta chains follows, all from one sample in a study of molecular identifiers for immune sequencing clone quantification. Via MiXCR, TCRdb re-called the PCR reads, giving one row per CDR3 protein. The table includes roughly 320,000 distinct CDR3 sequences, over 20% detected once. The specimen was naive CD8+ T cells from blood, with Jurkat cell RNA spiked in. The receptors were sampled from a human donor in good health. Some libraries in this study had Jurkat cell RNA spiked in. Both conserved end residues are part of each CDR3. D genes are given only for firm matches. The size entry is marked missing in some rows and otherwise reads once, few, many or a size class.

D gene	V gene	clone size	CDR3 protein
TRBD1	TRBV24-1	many	CATSDETGYTDTQYF
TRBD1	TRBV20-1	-	CRKDRDTEAFF
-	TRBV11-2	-	CASSSGASFF
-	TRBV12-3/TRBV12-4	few	CASKAAYVETQYF
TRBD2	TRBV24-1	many	CATSEPASGSYNEQFF
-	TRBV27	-	CASSSTGTGYEQYF
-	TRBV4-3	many	CASSQGRGVDSTEAFF
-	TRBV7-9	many	CASSSFGLGPDTQYF
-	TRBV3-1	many	CSPYEQYF
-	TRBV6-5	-	CASSHSGEGTNYGYTF
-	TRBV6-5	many	CASSRTQAPHEQYF
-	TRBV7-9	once	CASSLLADTQHF
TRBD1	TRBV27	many	CASRQGGGTQYF
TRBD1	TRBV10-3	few	CAISDPGTATDTQYF
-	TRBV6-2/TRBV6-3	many	CASSPILEPQHF
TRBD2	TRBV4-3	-	CASSQDSGLAYNEQFF
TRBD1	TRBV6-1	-	CASTQDRGPYSNQPQHF
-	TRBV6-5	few	CASSYSRAYERYF
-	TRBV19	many	CASSLELRSSYEQYF
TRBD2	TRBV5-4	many	CASSLGTSAYNEQFF
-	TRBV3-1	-	CASSQSDYEQYF
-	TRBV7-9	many	CASTHGGVEAFF
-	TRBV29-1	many	CSGDEQFF
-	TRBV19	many	CASSIGGKDYEQYF
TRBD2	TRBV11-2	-	CASSLLAGNTDTQYF
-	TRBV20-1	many	CSARQPDGTDTQYF
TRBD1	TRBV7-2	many	CASSYGQGTRPTNEKLFF
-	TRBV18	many	CASSPAGRKNIQYF
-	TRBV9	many	CASSVGDTYEQYF
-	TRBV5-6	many	CASSFGGGSSYEQYF
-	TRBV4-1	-	CASSPHRQYSPRGVQGTQYF
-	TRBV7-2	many	CASSFPGLEGTQYF
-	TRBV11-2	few	CASSLGPLTGELFF
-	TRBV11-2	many	CASSVGPTVNEQFF
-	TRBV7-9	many	CASSPAGTEAFF
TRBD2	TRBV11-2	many	CASSLETSATDTQYF
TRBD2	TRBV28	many	CATSAGTSSTDTQYF
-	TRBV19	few	CASSLTTGGNQPQHF
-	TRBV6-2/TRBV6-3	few	CASSWTFGELVF
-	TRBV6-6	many	CASSYSGTTPNYGYTF
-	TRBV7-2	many	CASSKRGGNPYNEQFF
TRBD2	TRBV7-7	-	CASSLEPGASGLDTQYF
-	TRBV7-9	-	CASSHTSHTDTQYF
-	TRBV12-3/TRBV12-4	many	CASGDGRSYEQYF
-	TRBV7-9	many	CASSSGLGREDTQYF
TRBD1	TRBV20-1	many	CRGQGMNTEAFF
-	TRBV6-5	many	CASSYGPAIYEQYF
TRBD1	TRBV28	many	CASSSLITRQGLDTQYF
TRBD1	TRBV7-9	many	CASSLASGQGYEQYF
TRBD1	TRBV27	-	CASSGQGVFYEQYF
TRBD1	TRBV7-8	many	CASSARLGTGPEETQYF
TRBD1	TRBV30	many	CAWSVGTGVAYEQYF
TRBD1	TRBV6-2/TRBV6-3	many	CASSYSRDRDLHSNQPQHF